This entry concerns a single T cell receptor (beta chain). What this receptor recognizes is not known. No much larger clonotype is one base removed from it; base qualities were not supplied. The CDR3 starts with the cysteine, ends with the phenylalanine, and has 13 residues. The only DNA kept is the CDR3, 39 bases in frame from the first base. From a lookup of the germline V gene (reference sequence), CDR1 and CDR2 are SEHNR and FQNEAQ. V is reduced by 2 bases and J by 4 bases, leaving a spacing of 8 bases between them. The sample's time point label is to be understood as: newly diagnosed, previously untreated cHL patient sample. PBMCs from patients with newly diagnosed, previously untreated classical Hodgkin lymphoma were sequenced as a comparison group for the relapsed/refractory trial patients. Peripheral blood was collected in 8 mL Vacutainer Cell Preparation Tubes, from which PBMCs were isolated by centrifugation and then cryopreserved.

The data were taken from a study of PD-1 blockade in classical Hodgkin lymphoma (TCRdb year 2020). For context, the study as a whole: A peripheral blood immune signature of response to PD-1 blockade in classical Hodgkin lymphoma was defined using TCR beta sequencing and CyTOF.

Genomic DNA was isolated using the Qiagen DNeasy kit from unsorted PBMCs as well as from negatively selected CD4+ and CD8+ fractions. TCR beta CDR3 regions were subjected to amplification by immunoSEQ multiplex PCR with primers that anneal to V and J segments. A synthetic immune receptor repertoire was used to minimize amplification bias, and any residual bias was removed computationally once sequencing was done. In the source study's methods: Custom Python scripts were used to quantify repertoire diversity as the Shannon entropy index. Unsorted, CD4+ and CD8+ repertoires were examined separately, except in combined analyses, for which CD4+ and CD8+ sequences were merged in silico. TCRdb mirrors the immuneACCESS table, restricted to in-frame sequences. Some clones are absent from its copies; in checked studies, under half trace to an unresolved V gene, and the reason for the others is unknown. V, J and clone size are taken as reported in that table, and D and trimming were inferred from the DNA itself. The sample includes under 80,000 clones, with 93% observed a single time. The ten largest account for roughly 2.7% of the sample.

What the study reported, not specific to this receptor: Baseline TCR diversity was reported as lower in newly diagnosed patients than in healthy donors, and lower still in relapsed/refractory patients. The study was restricted to a single clinical trial cohort, and the causes of repertoire differences, possibly disease activity or prior therapy, were left undefined.

The clonotype comes from a human donor with classical Hodgkin lymphoma. The sequenced sample was peripheral blood mononuclear cells (PBMCs). The V and J genes are TRBV7-9 and TRBJ2-5; a tentative D match to TRBD1 spans 6 bases. The DNA is TGTGCCAGCAGCTTATCAGGGGTAGAGACCCAGTACTTC. Its translation is CASSLSGVETQYF.